This record concerns one T cell receptor (beta chain) sequence. Assay: immunoSEQ multiplex PCR; the TCRdb copy retains only in-frame clones and omits some. Among fewer than 200,000 clones listed, over 85% were seen once. This sample is drawn from a study of control samples from healthy donors and cancer patients. V lost 5 bases and J lost 0, with 11 bases in between. This CDR3 region has 14 residues. Per germline, CDR1 GTSNPN and CDR2 SVGIG (reference sequence). The chain has TRBV30 and TRBJ1-3; weak D call: TRBD1 (6 bases). The sequenced sample consisted of blood. The TCR comes from a man aged 25 to 40 in good health. DNA for the CDR3: TGTGCCTGGGGTCGGGACAACTCTGGAAACACCATATATTTT. Residues: CAWGRDNSGNTIYF.